The clone carrying this T cell receptor beta chain was picked up a small number of times. Its antigen is unknown. Molecular barcoding with unique molecular identifiers was used for the TCRbeta library. TCRdb analysed the PCR reads with MiXCR anew, one entry per CDR3 protein. The sample records around 450,000 distinct CDR3 sequences, 43% being singletons. The trim removed 4 bases at V and 5 bases at J, leaving 6 bases unmatched. The CDR3 covers 14 residues. These data are taken from a study of T-cell reconstitution after alpha-beta-depleted transplantation in children. General study findings and limits: Diversity and T-cell counts at one year after transplant derived mostly from new T cells. About two months after transplant, alpha-beta T cells reportedly came from several hundred expanded graft clones.

The chain employs TRBV12-3 or TRBV12-4 and TRBJ2-7, with TRBD1 matching 9 bases. Sequenced material: PBMCs, taken before TCRalphabeta/CD19-depleted stem cell transplant. The receptor comes from a girl aged 2 to 10 with aplastic anemia, due to receive a stem cell transplant. CDR3 DNA sequence: TGTGCCAGCAGTTCCCGGGACAGGGTGAACGAGCAGTACTTC. Its translation is CASSSRDRVNEQYF.